This TCR beta chain was obtained from a study of blood T cell repertoires in COVID-19. Authors' methods: Estimation of nucleated cell counts relied on the amplification of reference gene primers. Clones were read by immunoSEQ multiplex PCR, and TCRdb kept only the in-frame ones, dropping some. The V and J calls and clone size were taken over from that table, and D and trimming were inferred from the DNA. The data hold 400,000 or so clones, with over 75% observed a single time. Deletions cut 2 bases from V and 10 bases from J, with 17 bases between. The CDR3 is 14 residues long. Germline assignment: CDR1 MDHEN and CDR2 SYDVKM.

The rearrangement links TRBV28 to TRBJ1-1, with D maybe TRBD1 (6 bases). This clonotype was obtained from a man between 25 and 39 years old who had recovered from COVID-19. The sequenced sample was PBMCs or T cells enriched from blood (not recorded which). The CDR3 DNA sequence: TGTGCCAGCAGTTTAGGCGGGGGGCGGGTAGGAGCTTTCTTT. This gives the protein CASSLGGGRVGAFF.